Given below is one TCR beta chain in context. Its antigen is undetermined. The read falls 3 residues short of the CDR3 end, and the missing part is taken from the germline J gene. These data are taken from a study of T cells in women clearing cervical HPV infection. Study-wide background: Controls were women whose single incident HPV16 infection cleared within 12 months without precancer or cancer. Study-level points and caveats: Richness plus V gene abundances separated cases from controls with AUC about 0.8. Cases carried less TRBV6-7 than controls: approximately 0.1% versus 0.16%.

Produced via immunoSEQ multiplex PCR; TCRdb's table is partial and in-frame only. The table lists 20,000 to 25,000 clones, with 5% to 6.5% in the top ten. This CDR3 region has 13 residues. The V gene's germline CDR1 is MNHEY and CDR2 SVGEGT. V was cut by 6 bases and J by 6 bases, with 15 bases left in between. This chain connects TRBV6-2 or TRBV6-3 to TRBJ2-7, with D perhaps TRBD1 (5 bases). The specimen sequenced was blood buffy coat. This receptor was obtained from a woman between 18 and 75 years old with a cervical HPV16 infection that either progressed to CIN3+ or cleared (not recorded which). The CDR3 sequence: CASSLSGYTEQYF. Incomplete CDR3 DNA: TGTGCCAGCAGCTTATCAGGGTATACCGAG.